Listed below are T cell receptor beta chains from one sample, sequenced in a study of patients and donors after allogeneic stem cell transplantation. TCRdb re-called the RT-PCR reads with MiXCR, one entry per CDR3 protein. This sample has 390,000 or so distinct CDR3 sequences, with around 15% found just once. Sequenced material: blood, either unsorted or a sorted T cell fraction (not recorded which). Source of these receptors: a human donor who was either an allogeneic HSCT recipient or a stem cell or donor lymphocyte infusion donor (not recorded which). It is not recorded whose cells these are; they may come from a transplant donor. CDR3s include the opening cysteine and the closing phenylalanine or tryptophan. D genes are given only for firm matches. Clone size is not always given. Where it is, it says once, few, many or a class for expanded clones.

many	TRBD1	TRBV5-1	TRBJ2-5	TGCGCCAGCAGCCTGGACAGGGCGAAAGAGACCCAGTACTTC	CASSLDRAKETQYF
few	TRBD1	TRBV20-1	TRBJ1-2	TGCAGTGCTACTAGGGACAGGGGGGGATATGGCTACACCTTC	CSATRDRGGYGYTF
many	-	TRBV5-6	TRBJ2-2	TGTGCCAGCAGCTTGGCCGGGCCCGGGGAGCTGTTTTTT	CASSLAGPGELFF
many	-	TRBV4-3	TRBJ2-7	TGCGCCAGCAGCCAGCAGGTTGCCTACGAGCAGTACTTC	CASSQQVAYEQYF
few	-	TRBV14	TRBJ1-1	TGTGCCAGCAGCTCGGGGAGTGAAGCTTTCTTT	CASSSGSEAFF
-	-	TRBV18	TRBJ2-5	TGTGCCAGCTATGAGCGGGCTCAAGAGACCCAGTACTTC	CASYERAQETQYF
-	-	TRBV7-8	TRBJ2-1	TGTGCCAGCAGCTTAGCGTTGGGGGGGGGCCGAGTTGGGAATGAGCAGTTCTTC	CASSLALGGGRVGNEQFF
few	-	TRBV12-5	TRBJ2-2	TGTGCTAGTGGTTTGGCCCTTGGCAGGACCGGGGAGCTGTTTTTT	CASGLALGRTGELFF
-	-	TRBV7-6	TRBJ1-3	TGTGCCAGCAGCTTAGCGGAGGGGCTAGCTGGAAACACCATATATTTT	CASSLAEGLAGNTIYF
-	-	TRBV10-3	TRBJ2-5	TGTGCCATCAGTTCGACGACCGGGGGGCTGGGAGAGACCCAGTACTTC	CAISSTTGGLGETQYF
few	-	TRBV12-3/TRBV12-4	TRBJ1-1	TGTGCCAGCAGACCAAGGACACATTACACTGAAGCTTTCTTT	CASRPRTHYTEAFF
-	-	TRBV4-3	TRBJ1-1	TGCGCCAGCAGCCCACGTGTTTGGGGGATGAACACTGAAGCTTTCTTT	CASSPRVWGMNTEAFF
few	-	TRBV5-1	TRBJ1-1	TGCGCCAGCAGCTTGGATGGGGGTGGTGGAACTGAAGCTTTCTTT	CASSLDGGGGTEAFF
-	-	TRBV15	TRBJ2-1	TGTGCCACTTCGGACCTTCTCCACAATGAGCAGTTCTTC	CATSDLLHNEQFF
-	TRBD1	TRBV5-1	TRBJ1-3	TGCGCCAGCAGCCCGGACAGGCCGAACACCATATATTTT	CASSPDRPNTIYF
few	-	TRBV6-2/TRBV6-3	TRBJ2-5	TGTGCCAGCAGTAGGACCATACTGTACTTC	CASSRTILYF
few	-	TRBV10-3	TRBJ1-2	TGTGCCATCAGTGAGTCCCGGTTTGACAGATACTATGGCTACACCTTC	CAISESRFDRYYGYTF
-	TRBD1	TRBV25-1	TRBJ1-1	TGTGCCAGTGGGTTCGGGCCGACAGGGGAGGAGGTTGAAGCTTTCTTT	CASGFGPTGEEVEAFF
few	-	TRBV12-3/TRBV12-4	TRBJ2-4	TGTGCCAGCAACCTCGGGGAGCCCAAAAACATTCAGTACTTC	CASNLGEPKNIQYF
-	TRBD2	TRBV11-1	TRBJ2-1	TGTGCCAGCAGCTCGGGGGGACTAGCGGGACTCTACAATGAGCAGTTCTTC	CASSSGGLAGLYNEQFF
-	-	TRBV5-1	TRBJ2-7	TGCGCCAGCAGCCCGCTGGGGGCGCCCGCCTACGAGCAGTACTTC	CASSPLGAPAYEQYF
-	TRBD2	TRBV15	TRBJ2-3	TGTGCCACCAGCAGGCGGGCTAGCGGGGGCACAGATACGCAGTATTTT	CATSRRASGGTDTQYF
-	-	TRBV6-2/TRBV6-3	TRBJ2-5	TGTGCCAGCAGTCGCCCCCTCCCTAGCGCCCAAGGAGGAACCCAGTACTTC	CASSRPLPSAQGGTQYF
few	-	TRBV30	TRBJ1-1	TGTGCCTGGAGTGTACAACCAGGGAGGTTATCTGAAGCTTTCTTT	CAWSVQPGRLSEAFF